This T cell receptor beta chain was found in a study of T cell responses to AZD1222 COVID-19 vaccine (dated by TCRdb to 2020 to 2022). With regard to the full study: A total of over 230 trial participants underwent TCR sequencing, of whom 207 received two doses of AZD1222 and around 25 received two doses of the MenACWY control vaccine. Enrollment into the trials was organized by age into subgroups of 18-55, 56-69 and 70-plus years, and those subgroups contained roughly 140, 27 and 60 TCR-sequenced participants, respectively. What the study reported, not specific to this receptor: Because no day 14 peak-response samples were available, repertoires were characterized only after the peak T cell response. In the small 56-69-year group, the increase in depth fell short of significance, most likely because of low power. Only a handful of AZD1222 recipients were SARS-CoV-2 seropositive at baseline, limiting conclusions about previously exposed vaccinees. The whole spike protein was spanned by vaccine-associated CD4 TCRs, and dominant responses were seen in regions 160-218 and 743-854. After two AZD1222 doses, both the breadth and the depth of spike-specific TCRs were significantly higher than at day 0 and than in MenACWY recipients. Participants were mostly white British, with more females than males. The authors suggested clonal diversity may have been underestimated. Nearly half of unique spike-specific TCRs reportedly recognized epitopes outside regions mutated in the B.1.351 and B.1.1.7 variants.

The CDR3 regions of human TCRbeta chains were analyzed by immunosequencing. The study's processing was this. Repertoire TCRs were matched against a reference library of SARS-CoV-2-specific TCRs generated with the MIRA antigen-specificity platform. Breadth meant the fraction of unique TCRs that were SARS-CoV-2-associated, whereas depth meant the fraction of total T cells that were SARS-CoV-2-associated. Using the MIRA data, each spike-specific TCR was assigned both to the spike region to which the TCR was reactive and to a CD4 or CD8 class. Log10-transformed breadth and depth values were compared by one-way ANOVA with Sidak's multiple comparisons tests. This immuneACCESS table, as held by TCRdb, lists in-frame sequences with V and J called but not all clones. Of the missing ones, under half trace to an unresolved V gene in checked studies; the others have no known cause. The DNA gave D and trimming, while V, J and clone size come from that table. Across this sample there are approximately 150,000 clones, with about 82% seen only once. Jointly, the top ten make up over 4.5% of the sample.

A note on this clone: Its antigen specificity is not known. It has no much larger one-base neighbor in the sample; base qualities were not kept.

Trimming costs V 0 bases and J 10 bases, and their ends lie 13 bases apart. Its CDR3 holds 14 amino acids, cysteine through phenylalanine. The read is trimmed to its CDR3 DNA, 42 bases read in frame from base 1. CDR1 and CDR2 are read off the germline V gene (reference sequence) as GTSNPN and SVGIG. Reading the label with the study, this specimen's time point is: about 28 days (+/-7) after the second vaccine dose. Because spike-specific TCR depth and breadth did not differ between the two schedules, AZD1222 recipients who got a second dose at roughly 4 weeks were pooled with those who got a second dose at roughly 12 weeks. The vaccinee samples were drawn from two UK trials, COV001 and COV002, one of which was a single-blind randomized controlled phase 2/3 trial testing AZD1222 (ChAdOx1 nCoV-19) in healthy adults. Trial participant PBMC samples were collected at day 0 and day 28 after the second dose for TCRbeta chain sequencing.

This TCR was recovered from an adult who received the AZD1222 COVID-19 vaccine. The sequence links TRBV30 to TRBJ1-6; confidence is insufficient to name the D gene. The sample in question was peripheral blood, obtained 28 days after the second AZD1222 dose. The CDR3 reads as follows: CAWSVSPTGSPLHF. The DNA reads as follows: TGTGCCTGGAGTGTATCCCCTACGGGGTCACCCCTCCACTTT.